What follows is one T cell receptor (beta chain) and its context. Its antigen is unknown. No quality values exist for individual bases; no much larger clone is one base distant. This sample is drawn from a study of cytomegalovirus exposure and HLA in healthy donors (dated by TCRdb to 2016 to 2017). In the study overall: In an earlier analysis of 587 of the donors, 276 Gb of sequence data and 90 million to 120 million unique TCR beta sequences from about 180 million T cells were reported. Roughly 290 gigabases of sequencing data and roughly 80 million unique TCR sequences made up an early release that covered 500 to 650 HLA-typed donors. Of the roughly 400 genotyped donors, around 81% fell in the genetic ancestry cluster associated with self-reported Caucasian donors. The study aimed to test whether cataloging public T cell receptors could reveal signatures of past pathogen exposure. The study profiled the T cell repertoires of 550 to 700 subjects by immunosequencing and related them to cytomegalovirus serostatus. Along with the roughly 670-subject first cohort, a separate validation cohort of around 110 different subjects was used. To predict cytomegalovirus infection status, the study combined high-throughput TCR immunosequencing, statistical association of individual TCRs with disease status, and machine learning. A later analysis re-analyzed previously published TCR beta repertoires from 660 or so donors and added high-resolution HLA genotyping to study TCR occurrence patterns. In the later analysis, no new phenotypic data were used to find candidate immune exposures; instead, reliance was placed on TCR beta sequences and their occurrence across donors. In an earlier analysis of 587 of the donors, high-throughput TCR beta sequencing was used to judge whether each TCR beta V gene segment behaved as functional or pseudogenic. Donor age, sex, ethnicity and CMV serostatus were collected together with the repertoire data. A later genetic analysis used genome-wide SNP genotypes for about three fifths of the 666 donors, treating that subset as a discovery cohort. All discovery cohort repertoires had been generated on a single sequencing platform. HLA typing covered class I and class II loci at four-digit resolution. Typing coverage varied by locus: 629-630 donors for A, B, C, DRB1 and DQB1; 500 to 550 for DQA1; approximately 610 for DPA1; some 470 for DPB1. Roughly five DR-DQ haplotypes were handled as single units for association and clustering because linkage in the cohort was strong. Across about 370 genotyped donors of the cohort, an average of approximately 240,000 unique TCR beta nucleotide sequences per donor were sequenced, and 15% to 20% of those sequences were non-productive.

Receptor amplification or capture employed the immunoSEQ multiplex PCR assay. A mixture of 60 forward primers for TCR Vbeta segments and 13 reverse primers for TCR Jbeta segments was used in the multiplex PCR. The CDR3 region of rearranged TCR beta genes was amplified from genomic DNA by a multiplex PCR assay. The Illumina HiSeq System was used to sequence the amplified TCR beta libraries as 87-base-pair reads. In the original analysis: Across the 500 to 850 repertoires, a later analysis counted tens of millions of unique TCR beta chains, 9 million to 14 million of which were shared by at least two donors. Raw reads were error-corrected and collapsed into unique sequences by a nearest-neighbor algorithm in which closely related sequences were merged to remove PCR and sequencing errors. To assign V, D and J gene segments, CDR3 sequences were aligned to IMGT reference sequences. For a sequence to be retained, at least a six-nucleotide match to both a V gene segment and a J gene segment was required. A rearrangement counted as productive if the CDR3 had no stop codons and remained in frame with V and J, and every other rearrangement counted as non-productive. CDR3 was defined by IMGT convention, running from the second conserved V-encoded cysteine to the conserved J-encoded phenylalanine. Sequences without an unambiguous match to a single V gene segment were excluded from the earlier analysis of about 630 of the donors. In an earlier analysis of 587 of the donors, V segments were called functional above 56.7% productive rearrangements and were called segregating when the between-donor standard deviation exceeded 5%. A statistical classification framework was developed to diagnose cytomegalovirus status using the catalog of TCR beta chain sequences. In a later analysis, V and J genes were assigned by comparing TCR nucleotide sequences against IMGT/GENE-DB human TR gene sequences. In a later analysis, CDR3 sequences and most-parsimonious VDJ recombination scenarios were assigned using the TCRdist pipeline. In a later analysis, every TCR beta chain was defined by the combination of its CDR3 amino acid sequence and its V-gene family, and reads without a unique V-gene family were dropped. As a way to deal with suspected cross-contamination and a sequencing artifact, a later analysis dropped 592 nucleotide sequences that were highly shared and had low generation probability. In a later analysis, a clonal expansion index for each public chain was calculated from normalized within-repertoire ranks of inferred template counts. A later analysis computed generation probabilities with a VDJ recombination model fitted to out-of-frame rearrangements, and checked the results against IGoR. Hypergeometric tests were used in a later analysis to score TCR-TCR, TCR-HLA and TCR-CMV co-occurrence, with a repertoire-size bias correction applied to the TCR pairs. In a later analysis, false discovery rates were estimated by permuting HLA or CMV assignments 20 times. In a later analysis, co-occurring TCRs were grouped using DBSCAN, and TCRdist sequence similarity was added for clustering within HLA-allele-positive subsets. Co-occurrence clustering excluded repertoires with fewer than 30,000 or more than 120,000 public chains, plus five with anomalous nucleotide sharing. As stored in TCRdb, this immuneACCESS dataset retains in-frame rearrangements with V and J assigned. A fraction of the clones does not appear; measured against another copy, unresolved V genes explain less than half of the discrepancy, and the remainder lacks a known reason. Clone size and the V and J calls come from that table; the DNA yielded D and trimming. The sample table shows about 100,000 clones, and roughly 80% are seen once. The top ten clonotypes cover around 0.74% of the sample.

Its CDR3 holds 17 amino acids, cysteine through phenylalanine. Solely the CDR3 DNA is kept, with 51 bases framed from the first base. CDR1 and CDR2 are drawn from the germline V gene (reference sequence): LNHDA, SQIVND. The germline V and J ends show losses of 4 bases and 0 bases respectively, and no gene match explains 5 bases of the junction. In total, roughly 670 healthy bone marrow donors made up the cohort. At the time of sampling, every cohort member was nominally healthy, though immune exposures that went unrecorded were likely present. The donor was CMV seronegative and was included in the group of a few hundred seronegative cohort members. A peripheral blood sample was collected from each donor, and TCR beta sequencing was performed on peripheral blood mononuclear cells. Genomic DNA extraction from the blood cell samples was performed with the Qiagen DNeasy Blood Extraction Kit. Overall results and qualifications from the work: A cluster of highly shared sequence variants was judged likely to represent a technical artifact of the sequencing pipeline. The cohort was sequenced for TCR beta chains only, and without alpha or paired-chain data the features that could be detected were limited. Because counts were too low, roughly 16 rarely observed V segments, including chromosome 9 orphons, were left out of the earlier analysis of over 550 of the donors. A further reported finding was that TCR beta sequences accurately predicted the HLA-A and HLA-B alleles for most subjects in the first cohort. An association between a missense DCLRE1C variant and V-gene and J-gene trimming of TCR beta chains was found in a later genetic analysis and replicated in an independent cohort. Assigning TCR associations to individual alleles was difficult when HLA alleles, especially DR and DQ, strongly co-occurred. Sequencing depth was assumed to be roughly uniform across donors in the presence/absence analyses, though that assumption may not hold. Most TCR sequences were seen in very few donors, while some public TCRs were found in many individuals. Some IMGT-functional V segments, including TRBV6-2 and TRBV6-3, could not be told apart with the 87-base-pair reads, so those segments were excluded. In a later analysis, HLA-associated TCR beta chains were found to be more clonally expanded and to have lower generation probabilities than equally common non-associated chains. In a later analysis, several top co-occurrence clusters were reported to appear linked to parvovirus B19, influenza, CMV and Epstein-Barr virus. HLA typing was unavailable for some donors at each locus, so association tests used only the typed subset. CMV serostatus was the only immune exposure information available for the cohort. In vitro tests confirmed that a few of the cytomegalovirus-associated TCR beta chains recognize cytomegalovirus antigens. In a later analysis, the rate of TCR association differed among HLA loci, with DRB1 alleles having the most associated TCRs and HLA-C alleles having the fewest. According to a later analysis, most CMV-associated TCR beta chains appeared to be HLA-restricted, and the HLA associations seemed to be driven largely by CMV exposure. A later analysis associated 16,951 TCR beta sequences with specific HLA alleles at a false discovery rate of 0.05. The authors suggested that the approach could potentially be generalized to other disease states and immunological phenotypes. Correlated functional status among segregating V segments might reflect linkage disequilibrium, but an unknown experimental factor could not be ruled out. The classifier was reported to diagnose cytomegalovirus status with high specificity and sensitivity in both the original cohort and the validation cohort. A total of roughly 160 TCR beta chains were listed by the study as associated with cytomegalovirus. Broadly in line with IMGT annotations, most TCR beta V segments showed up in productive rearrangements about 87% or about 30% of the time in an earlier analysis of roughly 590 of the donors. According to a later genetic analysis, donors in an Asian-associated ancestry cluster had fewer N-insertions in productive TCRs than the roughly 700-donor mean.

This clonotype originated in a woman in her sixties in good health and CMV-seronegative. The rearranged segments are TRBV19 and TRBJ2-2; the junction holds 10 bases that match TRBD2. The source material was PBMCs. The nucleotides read TGTGCCAGTAGTAATAGCGGGACTAGCGCGAACACCGGGGAGCTGTTTTTT. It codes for CASSNSGTSANTGELFF.